This T cell receptor beta chain derives from a study of T cells after yellow fever vaccination. The table lists this clonotype with many counts. TCRdb re-analysed the 5' RACE reads in MiXCR, keeping a single row per CDR3 protein. The table records 250,000 or so distinct CDR3 sequences, approximately 3.5% of them present only once. V was trimmed by 1 base and J by 7 bases, leaving 14 bases between them. The CDR3 is 15 amino acids. Germline-derived CDR1 and CDR2 are SGHRS and YFSETQ. The sequence was collected from a man in his late teens or twenties who received the YFV17D yellow fever vaccine. The chain has TRBV5-1 and TRBJ1-4; D is uncertain. The material sequenced was PBMCs, taken 15 days after the yellow fever booster vaccination. CDR3 bases: TGCGCCAGCAGCTTGATGGGAGGTCCCCTTGAAAAACTGTTTTTT. Protein product: CASSLMGGPLEKLFF.